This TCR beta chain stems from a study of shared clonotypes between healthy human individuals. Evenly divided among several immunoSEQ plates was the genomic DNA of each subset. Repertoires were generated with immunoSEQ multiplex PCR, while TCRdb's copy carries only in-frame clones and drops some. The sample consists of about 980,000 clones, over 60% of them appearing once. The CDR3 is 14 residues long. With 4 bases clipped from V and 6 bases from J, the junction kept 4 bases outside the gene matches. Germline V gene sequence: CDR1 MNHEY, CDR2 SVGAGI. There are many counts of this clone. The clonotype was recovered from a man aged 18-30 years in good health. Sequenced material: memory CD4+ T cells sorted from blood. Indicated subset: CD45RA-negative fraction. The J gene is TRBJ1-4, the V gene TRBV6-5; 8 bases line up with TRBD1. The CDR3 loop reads CASSSWTGYEKLFF. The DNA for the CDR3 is TGTGCCAGCAGTTCCTGGACAGGGTATGAAAAACTGTTTTTT.